This T cell receptor beta chain was retrieved from a study of T cells in localized non-small cell lung cancer. This clone has just a few counts. Assay: immunoSEQ multiplex PCR; the TCRdb copy retains only in-frame clones and omits some. The repertoire includes 70,000 to 85,000 clones, around 84% of them detected once, and around 1.3% sits in the top ten. The CDR3 sequence is 17 residues long. Trimming took 10 bases from V and 0 from J, leaving 24 bases between them. The V gene's germline CDR1 is SNHLY and CDR2 FYNNEI. The clonotype originates from a female donor over 55 with stage I lung adenocarcinoma. J is TRBJ1-1 and V is TRBV2; D uncertain. The source was peripheral blood, collected before any cancer treatment. The CDR3 region is CATQGLLHGSMNTEAFF. CDR3 nucleotide sequence: TGTGCCACTCAAGGACTGCTCCACGGCTCCATGAACACTGAAGCTTTCTTT.